Following are 25 T cell receptor beta chains from one sample sequenced in a study of response to subunit inactivated influenza vaccine. TCRdb passed the RT-PCR reads through MiXCR, listing each CDR3 protein once. The data show about 700,000 distinct CDR3 sequences, 11% to 15% seen once. Sample: PBMCs from blood, taken approximately 15 days before vaccination. The receptor source for this set is a man in his fifties who received an inactivated influenza vaccine.

In its sample, this clonotype was seen a few times. This chain links TRBV25-1 with TRBJ2-3, with D tentatively TRBD1 (6 bases). The CDR3 loop spans 13 amino acids. Germline CDR1 is MGHDK and CDR2 is SYGVNS. V was clipped by 7 bases and J by 11 bases, with 19 bases between them. The CDR3: CASNSNRARGQYF. In nucleotides, the CDR3 is TGTGCCAGCAACTCAAACAGGGCGAGGGGGCAGTATTTT.

This clonotype was seen many times. The chain couples TRBV7-3 to TRBJ2-1; possible D gene TRBD1, 6 bases. Germline assignment: CDR1 SGHTA and CDR2 FQGTGA. The CDR3 consists of 15 residues. Trimming removed 3 bases at V and 2 bases at J, with 11 bases between. Here the CDR3 DNA reads TGTGCCAGCAGCTTTGGGCAGGGGCCCTACAATGAGCAGTTCTTC. Translated, it gives CASSFGQGPYNEQFF.

This clonotype was seen only a few times. The CDR3, as DNA: TGTGCCAGCAGCTTATCGACAGGGTCTTCGACTAATGAAAAACTGTTTTTT. Translated, it gives CASSLSTGSSTNEKLFF. V usage is TRBV7-9 and J usage is TRBJ1-4, with 7 bases lining up with TRBD1. In germline, CDR1 is SEHNR, CDR2 FQNEAQ (reference sequence). The ends lost 2 bases at V and 2 bases at J; junction bases unmatched: 8. The CDR3 consists of 17 residues.

This clonotype was counted only a few times. J is TRBJ2-5 and V is TRBV28, with 9 bases aligning to TRBD1. V lost 7 bases to trimming and J lost 5 bases; unmatched junction nucleotides: 5. This CDR3 has 13 residues. The germline V gene has CDR1 MDHEN and CDR2 SYDVKM. For the CDR3, the DNA is TGTGCCAGCACCAGGACAGGGGTCGAGACCCAGTACTTC. This codes for CASTRTGVETQYF.

The CDR3 here is CASTYGTMRNEQFF. The CDR3 DNA follows: TGTGCCAGCACCTATGGGACTATGAGAAATGAGCAGTTCTTC. The chain is built from TRBV28 and TRBJ2-1; 7 bases are shared with TRBD2. The CDR3 runs 14 residues. V lost 7 bases to trimming and J lost 7 bases; unmatched junction nucleotides: 10. The germline V gene has CDR1 MDHEN and CDR2 SYDVKM.

Only a few counts were recorded for this clonotype. The CDR3 reads CASRPPGGQETQYF. CDR3 sequence (DNA): TGCGCCAGCAGACCCCCTGGGGGACAAGAGACCCAGTACTTC. The chain uses TRBV5-1 and TRBJ2-5, with D perhaps matching TRBD1 or TRBD2 (5 bases each). Germline CDR1 reads SGHRS; CDR2 reads YFSETQ. V was shortened by 5 bases and J by 2 bases, with 13 bases between the two germline ends. The CDR3 runs 14 residues.

Only a few counts were recorded for this clonotype. The genes are TRBV28 and TRBJ2-7; no definite D call. Germline V gives CDR1 MDHEN, CDR2 SYDVKM. CDR3 length equals 13 residues. V lost 2 bases and J lost 4, with 9 bases in between. The CDR3 DNA sequence: TGTGCCAGCAGTTTAGACACTAAATACGAGCAGTACTTC. Protein: CASSLDTKYEQYF.

This clonotype was counted between two and nine times. This chain connects TRBV20-1 to TRBJ2-5, with a weak D call TRBD1 (5 bases). The CDR3 has 13 amino acids. V lost 5 bases and J 5 bases, leaving 15 bases between the germline ends. Germline values: CDR1 DFQATT, CDR2 SNEGSKA (reference sequence). In nucleotides, the CDR3 is TGCAGTGCTGTTCTGCAGGGTTCCGAGACCCAGTACTTC. Residues: CSAVLQGSETQYF.

This chain links TRBV4-3 with TRBJ2-2, with 9 bases lining up with TRBD2. This CDR3 region has 19 residues. CDR1 LGHNA and CDR2 YSLEER come from the germline V gene. Trimming at V came to 1 base and at J to 0 bases, leaving 9 bases not matched to a gene. The CDR3 region is CASSQVLLAGASNTGELFF. In DNA, the CDR3 is TGCGCCAGCAGCCAAGTTCTATTAGCGGGGGCCTCGAACACCGGGGAGCTGTTTTTT.

The V call is TRBV5-1, the J call TRBJ2-3; D unclear. Germline values: CDR1 SGHRS, CDR2 YFSETQ. The CDR3 extends over 15 amino acids. V was clipped by 1 base and J by 3 bases, with 12 bases between them. CDR3 sequence reads: CASSLMGYPTDTQYF. In nucleotides, the CDR3 is TGCGCCAGCAGCTTGATGGGTTACCCGACAGATACGCAGTATTTT.

This rearrangement joins TRBV28 to TRBJ2-1; D tentatively reads TRBD1 or TRBD2 (5 bases each). The CDR3 sequence is 19 residues long. V was pared by 3 bases and J by 5 bases, with 26 bases between. The germline gives CDR1 MDHEN, CDR2 SYDVKM. CDR3 coding DNA: TGTGCCAGCAGTTTCTGGGGAGTTGGAGGCCAAGGGACGGACAATGAGCAGTTCTTC. Translation gives CASSFWGVGGQGTDNEQFF. The full variable domain, rest sourced from reference TRBV28 and TRBJ2-1, is DVKVTQSSRYLVKRTGEKVFLECVQDMDHENMFWYRQDPGLGLRLIYFSYDVKMKEKGDIPEGYSVSREKKERFSLILESASTNQTSMYLCASSFWGVGGQGTDNEQFFGPGTRLTVL.

The V call is TRBV20-1, the J call TRBJ1-3; 8 bases are shared with TRBD1. With 1 base clipped from V and 4 bases from J, the junction kept 6 bases outside the gene matches. The germline V gene has CDR1 DFQATT and CDR2 SNEGSKA (reference sequence). The CDR3 has 15 amino acids. CDR3 DNA sequence: TGCAGTGCTAGAGTTCCGACAGGGGCAGGAAACACCATATATTTT. Protein sequence: CSARVPTGAGNTIYF.

The genes are TRBV20-1 and TRBJ2-5; possibly TRBD1 for D (5 bases). The CDR3 extends over 14 amino acids. Trimming took off 0 bases at V and 1 base at J, with 9 bases between the two ends. From germline, CDR1 is DFQATT and CDR2 SNEGSKA (reference sequence). Here the CDR3 reads CSARDRQTQETQYF. In DNA form, the CDR3 reads TGCAGTGCTAGAGATCGACAGACCCAAGAGACCCAGTACTTC.

This clonotype was detected a few times. The V call is TRBV12-3 or TRBV12-4, the J call TRBJ2-7, with D unclear. This CDR3 region has 14 residues. The V end lost 6 bases, the J end lost 1 base, and 13 bases lay between the germline ends. DNA of the CDR3: TGTGCCAGCAGCCTACGGTCTCATTCCTACGAGCAGTACTTC. The encoded protein is CASSLRSHSYEQYF.

This chain links TRBV6-2 or TRBV6-3 with TRBJ2-7, with no clear D. Germline V gives CDR1 MNHEY, CDR2 SVGEGT. There are 13 residues in the CDR3. V was shortened by 7 bases and J by 3 bases, with 13 bases between the two germline ends. In DNA, the CDR3 is TGTGCCAGCACCCACGACTCGTACTACGAGCAGTACTTC. Protein: CASTHDSYYEQYF.

The table lists this clonotype with many counts. The chain recombines TRBV28 with TRBJ2-5, with 9 bases fitting TRBD2. The V and J ends lost 8 bases and 4 bases, in that order; junction bases with no gene match: 8. This CDR3 contains 14 residues. Germline values: CDR1 MDHEN, CDR2 SYDVKM. The CDR3 reads CASLAGGARETQYF. CDR3 nucleotide sequence: TGTGCCAGCCTCGCGGGAGGGGCGAGAGAGACCCAGTACTTC. Full variable domain (missing parts from reference TRBV28 and TRBJ2-5): DVKVTQSSRYLVKRTGEKVFLECVQDMDHENMFWYRQDPGLGLRLIYFSYDVKMKEKGDIPEGYSVSREKKERFSLILESASTNQTSMYLCASLAGGARETQYFGPGTRLLVL.

With regard to this clonotype: A read error may account for a junction end that differs from germline. The chain joins TRBV20-1 to TRBJ2-1; no clear D. Germline V gives CDR1 DFQATT, CDR2 SNEGSKA (reference sequence). The CDR3 length is 10 residues. The CDR3 coding sequence is TGCAGTGCTATAAGGGCTTTCCACCTCTTC. This gives the protein CSAIRAFHLF.

This clonotype was seen a few times. J is TRBJ1-3 and V is TRBV6-4, with D uncertain. The length of the CDR3 is 13 residues. V was pared by 8 bases and J by 0 bases, with 8 bases between. Germline CDR1 is MRHNA and CDR2 is SNTAGT. The CDR3 DNA is TGTGCCAGCGGTGGGATCTCTGGAAACACCATATATTTT. It yields the protein CASGGISGNTIYF.

The V call is TRBV20-1, the J call TRBJ2-7, with a weak D call TRBD2 (6 bases). CDR1 DFQATT and CDR2 SNEGSKA come from the germline V gene (reference sequence). This CDR3 contains 12 residues. Trimming cost V 5 bases and J 1 base, with 9 bases left between them. CDR3 nucleotides: TGCAGTGCTCCTAGCGTGTCCTACGAGCAGTACTTC. Residues: CSAPSVSYEQYF.

In its sample, this clonotype was seen a few times. The chain uses TRBV15 and TRBJ1-2; D is uncertain. The length of the CDR3 is 17 residues. The germline CDR1 and CDR2 sequences are LNHNV and YYDKDF (reference sequence). Trimming removed 0 bases at V and 0 bases at J, with 14 bases between. CDR3 amino acids: CATSRDYTQSPNYGYTF. CDR3 sequence (DNA): TGTGCCACCAGCAGAGATTACACCCAATCCCCTAACTATGGCTACACCTTC.

This chain joins TRBV7-2 and TRBJ2-7, with a tentative D call TRBD1 (5 bases). Germline CDR1 SGHTA, CDR2 FQGNSA. V lost 4 bases, J lost 2 bases, and 12 bases lay in between. The CDR3 is 14 amino acids. The CDR3 spells CASSWGPAAYEQYF. The DNA for the CDR3 is TGTGCCAGCAGCTGGGGCCCAGCAGCCTACGAGCAGTACTTC.

The gene calls are TRBV20-1 and TRBJ2-3, with 7 bases lining up with TRBD2. The CDR3 runs to 16 residues. V shed 0 bases, J shed 0 bases, and the junction held 6 bases outside the gene matches. CDR1 and CDR2 (germline): DFQATT, SNEGSKA (reference sequence). CDR3 DNA: TGCAGTGCTAGAGAATCGGGGGGTACCAGCACAGATACGCAGTATTTT. Encoded protein: CSARESGGTSTDTQYF.

Comment on this clonotype: The junction and the germline gene differ at one end; a read error may be behind it. The chain links TRBV2 to TRBJ2-1; the D gene is possibly TRBD1 (5 bases). The CDR3 totals 14 residues. Germline V gene lookup returns CDR1 SNHLY and CDR2 FYNNEI. As DNA, the CDR3 is TGTGCCATCCAAACACTGACAGCATACAATGAGCGGTTCTTC. Translation: CAIQTLTAYNERFF.

This clonotype has only a few counts. The chain has TRBV12-3 or TRBV12-4 and TRBJ2-7; perhaps TRBD1 as D (6 bases). Trimming removed 0 bases from V and 0 bases from J, with 9 bases in between. The CDR3 extends over 15 amino acids. The CDR3 nucleotides read TGTGCCAGCAGTTTAGCAGGGGGATACTCCTACGAGCAGTACTTC. Translation gives CASSLAGGYSYEQYF.

This clonotype was recorded a few times. The chain joins TRBV15 to TRBJ2-7, with TRBD1 matching 11 bases. The CDR3 covers 14 residues. Unmatched junction bases numbered 3, after V lost 1 base and J lost 7 bases. Germline CDR1 and CDR2: LNHNV and YYDKDF (reference sequence). The CDR3 DNA reads TGTGCCACCAGCAGAGCGGACAGGGGGCTTGAGCAGTACTTC. Its translation: CATSRADRGLEQYF.